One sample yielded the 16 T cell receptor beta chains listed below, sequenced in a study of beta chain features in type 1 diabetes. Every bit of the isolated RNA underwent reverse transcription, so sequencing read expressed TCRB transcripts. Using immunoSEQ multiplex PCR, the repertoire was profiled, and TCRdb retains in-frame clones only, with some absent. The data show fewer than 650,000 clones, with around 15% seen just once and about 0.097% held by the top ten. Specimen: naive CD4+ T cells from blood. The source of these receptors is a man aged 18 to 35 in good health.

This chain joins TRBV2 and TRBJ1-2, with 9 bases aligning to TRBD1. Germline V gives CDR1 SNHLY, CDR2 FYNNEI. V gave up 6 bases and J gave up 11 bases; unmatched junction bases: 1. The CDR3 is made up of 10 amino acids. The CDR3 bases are TGTGCCAGCAGGGGACAGGGTTACACCTTC. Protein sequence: CASRGQGYTF.

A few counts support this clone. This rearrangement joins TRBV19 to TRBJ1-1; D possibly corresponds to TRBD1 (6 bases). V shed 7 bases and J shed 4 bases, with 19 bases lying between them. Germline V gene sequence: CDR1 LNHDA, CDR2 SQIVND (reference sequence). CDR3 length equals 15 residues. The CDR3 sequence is CASTKGTNLGTEAFF. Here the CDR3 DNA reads TGTGCCAGTACAAAAGGGACAAATTTAGGCACTGAAGCTTTCTTT. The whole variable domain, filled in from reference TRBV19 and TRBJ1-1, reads DGGITQSPKYLFRKEGQNVTLSCEQNLNHDAMYWYRQDPGQGLRLIYYSQIVNDFQKGDIAEGYSVSREKKESFPLTVTSAQKNPTAFYLCASTKGTNLGTEAFFGQGTRLTVV.

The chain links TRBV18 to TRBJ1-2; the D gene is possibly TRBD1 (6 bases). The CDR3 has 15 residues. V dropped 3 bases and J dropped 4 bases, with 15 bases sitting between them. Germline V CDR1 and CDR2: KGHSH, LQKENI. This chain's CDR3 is CASSPRETGSYGYTF. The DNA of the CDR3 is TGTGCCAGCTCACCCAGAGAAACAGGGAGCTATGGCTACACCTTC.

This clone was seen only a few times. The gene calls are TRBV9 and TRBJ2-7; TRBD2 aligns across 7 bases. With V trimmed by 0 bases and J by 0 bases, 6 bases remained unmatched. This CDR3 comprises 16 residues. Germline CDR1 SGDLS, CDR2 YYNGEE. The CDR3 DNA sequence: TGTGCCAGCAGCGTAGGGGAGGGCTTGGGCTCCTACGAGCAGTACTTC. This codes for CASSVGEGLGSYEQYF.

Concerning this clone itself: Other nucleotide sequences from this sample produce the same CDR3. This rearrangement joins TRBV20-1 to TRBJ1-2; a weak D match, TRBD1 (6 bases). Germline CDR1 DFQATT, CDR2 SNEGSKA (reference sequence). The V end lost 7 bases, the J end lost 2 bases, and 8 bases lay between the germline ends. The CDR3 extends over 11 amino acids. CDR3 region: CSGQGNYGYTF. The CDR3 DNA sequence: TGCAGTGGGCAGGGGAACTATGGCTACACCTTC.

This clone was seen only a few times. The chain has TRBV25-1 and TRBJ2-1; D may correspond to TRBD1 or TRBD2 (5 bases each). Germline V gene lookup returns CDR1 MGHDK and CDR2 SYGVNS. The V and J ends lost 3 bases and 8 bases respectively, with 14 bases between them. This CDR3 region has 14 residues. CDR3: CASSDYRRGYEQFF. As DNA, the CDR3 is TGTGCCAGCAGTGACTACAGGCGAGGGTATGAGCAGTTCTTC. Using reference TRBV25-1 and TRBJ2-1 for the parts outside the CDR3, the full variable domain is EADIYQTPRYLVIGTGKKITLECSQTMGHDKMYWYQQDPGMELHLIHYSYGVNSTEKGDLSSESTVSRIRTEHFPLTLESARPSHTSQYLCASSDYRRGYEQFFGPGTRLTVL.

The CDR3 DNA reads as TGTGCCATCAGCCTCACAGATACGCAGTATTTT. Translation gives CAISLTDTQYF. The V and J genes are TRBV10-3 and TRBJ2-3, with D unclear. The V gene's germline CDR1 is ENHRY and CDR2 SYGVKD. The CDR3 totals 11 residues. Trimming took off 6 bases at V and 2 bases at J, with 3 bases between the two ends.

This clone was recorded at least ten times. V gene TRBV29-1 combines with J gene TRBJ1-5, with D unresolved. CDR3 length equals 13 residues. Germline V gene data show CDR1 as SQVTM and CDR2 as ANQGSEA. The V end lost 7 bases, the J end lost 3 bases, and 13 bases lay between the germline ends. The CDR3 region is CSAQGGDNQPQHF. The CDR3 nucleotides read TGCAGCGCCCAAGGCGGGGACAATCAGCCCCAGCATTTT.

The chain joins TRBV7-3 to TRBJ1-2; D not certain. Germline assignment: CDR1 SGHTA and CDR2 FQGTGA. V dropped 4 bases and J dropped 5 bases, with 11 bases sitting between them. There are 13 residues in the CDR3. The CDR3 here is CASSWDLGYGYTF. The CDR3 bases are TGTGCCAGCAGCTGGGATCTGGGATATGGCTACACCTTC.

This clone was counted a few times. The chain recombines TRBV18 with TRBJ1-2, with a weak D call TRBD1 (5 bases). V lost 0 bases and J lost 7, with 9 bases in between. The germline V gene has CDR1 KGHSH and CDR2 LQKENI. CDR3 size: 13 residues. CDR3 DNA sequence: TGTGCCAGCTCACCACCAGGGGTCCCTGGCTACACCTTC. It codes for CASSPPGVPGYTF.

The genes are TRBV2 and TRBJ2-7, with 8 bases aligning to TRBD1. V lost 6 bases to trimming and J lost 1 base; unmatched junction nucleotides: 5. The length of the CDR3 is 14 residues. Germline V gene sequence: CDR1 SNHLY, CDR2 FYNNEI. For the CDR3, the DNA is TGTGCCAGCAGGGGGACAGGACCTTCCTACGAGCAGTACTTC. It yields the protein CASRGTGPSYEQYF.

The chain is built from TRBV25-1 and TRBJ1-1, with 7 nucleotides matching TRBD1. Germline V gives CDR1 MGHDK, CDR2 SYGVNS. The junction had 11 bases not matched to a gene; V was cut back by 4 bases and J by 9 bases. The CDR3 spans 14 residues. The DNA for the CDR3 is TGTGCCAGCAGTGGCGACAGGGATAAAACTAAAGCTTTCTTT. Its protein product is CASSGDRDKTKAFF.

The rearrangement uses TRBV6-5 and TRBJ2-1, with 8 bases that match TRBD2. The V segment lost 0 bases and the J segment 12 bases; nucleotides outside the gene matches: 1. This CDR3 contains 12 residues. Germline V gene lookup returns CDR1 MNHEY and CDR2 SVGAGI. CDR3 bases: TGTGCCAGCAGTTACTCCCTAGCGGGGCAGTTCTTC. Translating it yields CASSYSLAGQFF.

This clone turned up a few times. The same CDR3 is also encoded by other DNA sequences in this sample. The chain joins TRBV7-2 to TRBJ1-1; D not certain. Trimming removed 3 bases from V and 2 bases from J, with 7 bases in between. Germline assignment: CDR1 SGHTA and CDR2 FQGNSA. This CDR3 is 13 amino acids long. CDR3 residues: CASSLGRNTEAFF. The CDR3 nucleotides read TGTGCCAGCAGCTTGGGCAGAAACACTGAAGCTTTCTTT.

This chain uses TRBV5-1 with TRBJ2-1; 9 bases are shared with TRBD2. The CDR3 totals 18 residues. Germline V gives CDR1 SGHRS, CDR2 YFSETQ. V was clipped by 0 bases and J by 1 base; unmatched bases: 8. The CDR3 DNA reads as TGCGCCAGCAGCTTGGACGGAGCGGGAGGAATATCCTACAATGAGCAGTTCTTC. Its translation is CASSLDGAGGISYNEQFF.

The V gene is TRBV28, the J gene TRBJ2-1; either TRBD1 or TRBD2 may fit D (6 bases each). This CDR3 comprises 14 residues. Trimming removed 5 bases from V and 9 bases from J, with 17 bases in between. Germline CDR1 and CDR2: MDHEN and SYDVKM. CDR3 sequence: CASSPPGGRGEQFF. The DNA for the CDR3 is TGTGCCAGCAGTCCCCCCGGGGGCCGTGGTGAGCAGTTCTTC.